The TCR beta chain described here comes from a study of blood T cell repertoires in COVID-19. In the study overall: Whether acute or convalescent, the COVID-19 samples came from the United States, Italy and Spain. Sources were T cells, B-cell-depleted T cells, or PBMCs; the material itself was cDNA or gDNA.

Seattle researchers signed up patients amid active infection and tracked them longitudinally. Original methodology: Estimates of nucleated cell counts were drawn from the amplification of reference gene primers. The protocol was immunoSEQ multiplex PCR, while the TCRdb copy is restricted to in-frame clones and leaves out a portion. The V and J calls and clone size come from that table; D and trimming were worked out from the DNA. Of some 350,000 clones listed, about 89% are singletons. Germline V gene lookup returns CDR1 SGHRS and CDR2 YFSETQ. There are 16 residues in the CDR3. Germline trimming cut 0 bases from V and 5 bases from J; bases unmatched to any gene: 9.

Specimen: peripheral blood. The source of this sequence is a woman between 50 and 59 years old with COVID-19, enrolled during active disease. J is TRBJ2-7 and V is TRBV5-1; 9 bases align to TRBD2. CDR3 amino acids: CASSLGASGIFDEQYF. CDR3 DNA sequence: TGCGCCAGCAGCTTGGGCGCTAGCGGGATATTCGACGAGCAGTACTTC.